The rows below give T cell receptor beta chains drawn from one sample of a study of CD8+ T cells in alopecia areata. Sequencing was performed with immunoSEQ multiplex PCR; in TCRdb, only in-frame clones are kept and a portion is missing. The table records around 100,000 clones, around 60% of them present only once. Material for sequencing was CD4+ T cells sorted from blood. These TCRs come from a human donor in good health. Each CDR3 is given with its conserved first and last residue. D genes are given only for firm matches. Clone size, where shown, is once, few, many, or a class for clones that have expanded.

>NA|NA|TRBV16|TRBJ1-2
TGTGCCAGCAGCCAATCGTCGGGGAACTATGGCTACACCTTC
CASSQSSGNYGYTF
>NA|once|TRBV7-9|TRBJ1-2
TGTGCCAGCAGCTTTGACGATCGCGTTAACTATGGCTACACCTTC
CASSFDDRVNYGYTF
>TRBD2|NA|TRBV4-2|TRBJ2-3
TGTGCCAGCAGCCAAGTGGGGAGCGGGGGGAGGCAGTATTTT
CASSQVGSGGRQYF
>NA|NA|TRBV10-3|TRBJ2-5
TGTGCCATCAGTGAGTCGGTGGGGGGCACACAAGAGACCCAGTACTTC
CAISESVGGTQETQYF
>TRBD1|few|TRBV30|TRBJ2-6
TGTGCCTGGAGTTTAGGGGGCGCTGGGGCCAACGTCCTGACTTTC
CAWSLGGAGANVLTF
>TRBD1|NA|TRBV5-6|TRBJ1-2
TGTGCCAGCAGCTTAGGGACAGGGGACTATGGCTACACCTTC
CASSLGTGDYGYTF
>NA|few|TRBV5-1|TRBJ1-6
TGCGCCAGCAGCTTGACTCCTGCGGAGGATTCACCCCTCCACTTT
CASSLTPAEDSPLHF
>NA|few|TRBV2|TRBJ2-5
TGTGCCAGCAGTGAAGAGACCCAGTACTTC
CASSEETQYF
>NA|NA|TRBV29-1|TRBJ2-3
TGCAGCGTTGAAGTCAATTTCGCGGATACGCAGTATTTT
CSVEVNFADTQYF
>NA|few|TRBV19|TRBJ1-1
TGTGCCAGTAGACGGACAGTAAAGGTCACTGAAGCTTTCTTT
CASRRTVKVTEAFF
>NA|NA|TRBV2|TRBJ2-1
TGTGCCAGCAGCCCCTCGGTAAACCGAAACAATGAGCAGTTCTTC
CASSPSVNRNNEQFF
>NA|NA|TRBV6-5|TRBJ1-6
TGTGCCAGCAGTCACGGGGGGTCCTATAATTCACCCCTCCACTTT
CASSHGGSYNSPLHF
>TRBD1|NA|TRBV7-2|TRBJ1-1
TGTGCCAGCAGCCCGACAGGGGGCGCCCGCACTGAAGCTTTCTTT
CASSPTGGARTEAFF